This T cell receptor (beta chain) was identified during a study of blood T cell repertoires in COVID-19. Study at large: From the United States, Italy and Spain came samples of acute and convalescent COVID-19. In each case, the material was cDNA or gDNA derived from T cells, B-cell-depleted T cells, or PBMCs.

This CDR3 region has 15 residues. The V gene lost 9 bases and the J gene lost 4 bases, with 20 bases spanning the gap. Germline CDR1 KGHDR, CDR2 SFDVKD. Authors' processing steps: It was from reference gene primer amplification that nucleated cell counts were estimated. Sequencing was performed with immunoSEQ multiplex PCR; in TCRdb, only in-frame clones are kept and a portion is missing. V and J calls and clone size are as listed in that table; D and trimming were resolved from the DNA. Of approximately 300,000 clones detected, around 90% appear once; the ten largest clones hold 2% to 3%. The TCR sequence derives from a man between 18 and 35 years old with active or convalescent COVID-19. Sequencing was done on a sample of peripheral blood. This rearrangement joins TRBV24-1 to TRBJ2-5; D perhaps matches TRBD2 (6 bases). CDR3 nucleotides: TGTGCCACCCGCGGGGTACCCTCCCCGGGAGAGACCCAGTACTTC. This codes for CATRGVPSPGETQYF.